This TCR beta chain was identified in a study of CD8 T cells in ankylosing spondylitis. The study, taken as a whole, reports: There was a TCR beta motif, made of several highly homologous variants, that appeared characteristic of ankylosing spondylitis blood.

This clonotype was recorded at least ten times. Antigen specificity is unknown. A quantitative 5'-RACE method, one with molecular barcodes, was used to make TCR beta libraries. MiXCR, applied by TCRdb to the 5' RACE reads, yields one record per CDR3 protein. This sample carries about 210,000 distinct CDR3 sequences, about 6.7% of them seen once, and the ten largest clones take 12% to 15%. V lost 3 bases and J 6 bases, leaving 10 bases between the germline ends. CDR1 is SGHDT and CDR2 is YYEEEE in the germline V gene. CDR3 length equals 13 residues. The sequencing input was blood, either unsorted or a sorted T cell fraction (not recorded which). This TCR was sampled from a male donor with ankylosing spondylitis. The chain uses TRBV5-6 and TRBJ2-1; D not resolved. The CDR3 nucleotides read TGTGCCAGCAGCTCGGCGGACCCCAATGAGCAGTTCTTC. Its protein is CASSSADPNEQFF.